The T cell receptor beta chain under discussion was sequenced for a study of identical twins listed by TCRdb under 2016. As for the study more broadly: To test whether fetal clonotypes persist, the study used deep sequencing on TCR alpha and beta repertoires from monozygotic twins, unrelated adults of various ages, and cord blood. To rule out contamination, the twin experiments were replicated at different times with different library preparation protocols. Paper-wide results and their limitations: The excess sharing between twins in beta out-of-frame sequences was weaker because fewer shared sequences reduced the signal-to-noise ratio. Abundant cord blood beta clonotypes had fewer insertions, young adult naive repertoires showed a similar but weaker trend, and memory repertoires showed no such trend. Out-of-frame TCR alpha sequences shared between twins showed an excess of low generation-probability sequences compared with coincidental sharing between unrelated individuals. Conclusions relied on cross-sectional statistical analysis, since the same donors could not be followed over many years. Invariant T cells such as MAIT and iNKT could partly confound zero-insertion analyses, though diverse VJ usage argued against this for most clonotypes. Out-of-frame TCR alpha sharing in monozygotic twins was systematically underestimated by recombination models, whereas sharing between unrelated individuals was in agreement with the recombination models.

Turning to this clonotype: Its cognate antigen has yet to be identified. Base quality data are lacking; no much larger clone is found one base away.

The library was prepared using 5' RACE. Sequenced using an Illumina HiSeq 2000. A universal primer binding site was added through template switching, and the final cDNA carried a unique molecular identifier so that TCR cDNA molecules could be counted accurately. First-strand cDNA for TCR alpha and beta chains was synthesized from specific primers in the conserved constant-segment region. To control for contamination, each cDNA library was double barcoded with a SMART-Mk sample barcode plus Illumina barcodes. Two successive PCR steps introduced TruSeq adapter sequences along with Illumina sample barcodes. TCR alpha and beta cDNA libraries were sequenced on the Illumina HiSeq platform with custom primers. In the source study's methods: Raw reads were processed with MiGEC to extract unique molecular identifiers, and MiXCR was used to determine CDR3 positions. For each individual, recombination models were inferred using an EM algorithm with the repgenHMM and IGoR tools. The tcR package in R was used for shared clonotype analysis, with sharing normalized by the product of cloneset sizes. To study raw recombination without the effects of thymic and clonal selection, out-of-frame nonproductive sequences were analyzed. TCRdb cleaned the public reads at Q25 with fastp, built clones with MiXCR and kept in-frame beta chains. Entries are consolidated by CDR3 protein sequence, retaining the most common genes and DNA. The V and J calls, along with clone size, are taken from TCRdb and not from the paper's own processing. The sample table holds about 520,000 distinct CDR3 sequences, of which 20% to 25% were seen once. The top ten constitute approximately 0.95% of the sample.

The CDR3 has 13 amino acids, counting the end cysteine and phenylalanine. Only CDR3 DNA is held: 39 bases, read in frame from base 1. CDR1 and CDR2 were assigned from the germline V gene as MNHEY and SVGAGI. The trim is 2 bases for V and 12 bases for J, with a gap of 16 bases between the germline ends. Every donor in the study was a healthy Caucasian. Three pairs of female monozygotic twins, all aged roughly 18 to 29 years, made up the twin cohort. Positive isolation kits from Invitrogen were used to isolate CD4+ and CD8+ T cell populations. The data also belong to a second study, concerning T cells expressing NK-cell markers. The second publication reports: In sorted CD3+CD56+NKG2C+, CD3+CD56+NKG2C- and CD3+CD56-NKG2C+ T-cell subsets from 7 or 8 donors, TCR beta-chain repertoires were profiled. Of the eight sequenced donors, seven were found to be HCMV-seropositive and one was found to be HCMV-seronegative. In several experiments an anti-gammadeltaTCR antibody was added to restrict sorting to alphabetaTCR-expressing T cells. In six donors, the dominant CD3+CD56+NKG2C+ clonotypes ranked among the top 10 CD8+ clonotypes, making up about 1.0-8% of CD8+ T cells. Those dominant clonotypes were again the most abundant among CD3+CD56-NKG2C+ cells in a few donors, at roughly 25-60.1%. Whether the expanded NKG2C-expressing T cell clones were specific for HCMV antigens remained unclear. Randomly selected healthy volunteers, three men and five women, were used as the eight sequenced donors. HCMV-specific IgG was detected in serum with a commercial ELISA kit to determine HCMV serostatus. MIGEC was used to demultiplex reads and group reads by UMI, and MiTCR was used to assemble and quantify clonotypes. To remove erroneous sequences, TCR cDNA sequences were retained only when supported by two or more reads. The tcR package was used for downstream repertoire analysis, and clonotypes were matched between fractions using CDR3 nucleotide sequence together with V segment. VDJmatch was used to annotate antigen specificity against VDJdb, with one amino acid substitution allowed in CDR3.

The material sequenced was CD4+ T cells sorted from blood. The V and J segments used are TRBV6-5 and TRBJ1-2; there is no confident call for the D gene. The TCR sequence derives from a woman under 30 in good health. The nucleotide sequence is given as TGTGCCAGCAGTTACAACCGTCTGGGCGGAGACACCTTC. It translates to CASSYNRLGGDTF.